This T cell receptor (beta chain) was sequenced during a study of response to subunit inactivated influenza vaccine. Study conclusions and caveats: Each seasonal influenza vaccination recruits few new T cells, the authors suggested.

One entry per CDR3 protein results from TCRdb running MiXCR on the RT-PCR reads. The data contain hundreds of thousands of distinct CDR3 sequences, approximately 12% of them singletons. V was clipped by 3 bases and J by 4 bases, with 18 bases between them. This CDR3 spans 16 amino acids. CDR1 and CDR2 from the germline V gene are MNHEY and SVGAGI. This clonotype was detected only a few times. The antigen is unknown. This sample comprised PBMCs from blood, obtained on the day of vaccination. The clonotype originates from a man in his forties or fifties who received an inactivated influenza vaccine. The chain combines TRBV6-5 with TRBJ1-1; D ambiguous. This CDR3 is CASSYVWRVETTEAFF. For the CDR3, the DNA is TGTGCCAGCAGTTATGTATGGAGGGTGGAAACCACTGAAGCTTTCTTT.